A single sample is the source of the 25 T cell receptor beta chains below, sequenced in a study of T-cell reconstitution after alpha-beta-depleted transplantation in children. Preparation of the TCRbeta library was carried out with unique molecular identifiers. One entry per CDR3 protein results from TCRdb running MiXCR on the PCR reads. The sample has more than 300,000 distinct CDR3 sequences; 15% to 20% are singletons. The source material was PBMCs, mostly from graft donor cells, sampled 360 days after TCRalphabeta/CD19-depleted stem cell transplant. These TCRs come from a male patient aged 2-9 years who had a stem cell transplant for acute lymphoblastic leukemia, so the T cells may come from the graft donor.

The CDR3 protein is CASSQVRGLGAFF. CDR3 nucleotides: TGTGCCAGCAGCCAAGTTCGTGGTCTGGGAGCTTTCTTT. The chain employs TRBV3-1 and TRBJ1-1; no clear D gene. The CDR3 is made up of 13 amino acids. The germline V and J ends were trimmed by 1 base and 10 bases, with 13 bases remaining between them. CDR1 is LGHDT, CDR2 YNNKEL, per germline (reference sequence).

The chain combines TRBV5-1 with TRBJ2-1; D perhaps matches TRBD2 (5 bases). Germline V gene data show CDR1 as SGHRS and CDR2 as YFSETQ. CDR3 length: 17 residues. V was shortened by 0 bases and J by 0 bases, with 13 bases between the two germline ends. CDR3 amino acids: CASSLGLPKSSYNEQFF. The CDR3 DNA reads TGCGCCAGCAGCTTGGGACTACCAAAGAGCTCCTACAATGAGCAGTTCTTC.

The V and J genes are TRBV28 and TRBJ1-3, with D unresolved. Germline CDR1 MDHEN, CDR2 SYDVKM. The CDR3 extends over 14 amino acids. With 3 bases removed from V and 4 bases from J, the gap between germline ends came to 10 bases. CDR3 residues: CASSLGSRGNTIYF. The CDR3 DNA is TGTGCCAGCAGTTTGGGCAGCCGCGGAAACACCATATATTTT.

The chain uses TRBV6-2 or TRBV6-3 and TRBJ2-2; the D is unclear. Trimming stripped 2 bases from V and 6 bases from J, with 13 bases between. The CDR3 sequence is 15 residues long. CDR1 is MNHEY, CDR2 SVGEGT, per germline. CDR3 bases: TGTGCCAGCAGTTACGAGGTGGGCGATCCCGGGGAGCTGTTTTTT. Amino acid sequence: CASSYEVGDPGELFF.

This clonotype appeared a few times. This chain links TRBV7-8 with TRBJ2-1; D uncertain. The CDR3 extends over 14 amino acids. Trimming removed 1 base at V and 10 bases at J, with 14 bases between. Germline V gene sequence: CDR1 SGHVS, CDR2 FQNEAQ. In nucleotides, the CDR3 is TGTGCCAGCAGCTTAGGAGCCGGTGTAAGGGAGCAGTTCTTC. It specifies CASSLGAGVREQFF.

This clonotype was seen ten or more times. The genes are TRBV12-3 or TRBV12-4 and TRBJ2-7, with 13 bases identical to TRBD2. The CDR3 consists of 16 residues. V was clipped by 3 bases and J by 3 bases; unmatched bases: 5. CDR3 region: CASSFGTSGIGYEQYF. In nucleotides, the CDR3 is TGTGCCAGCAGTTTCGGGACTAGCGGGATAGGCTACGAGCAGTACTTC.

This clonotype was seen more than once but under ten times. The CDR3 DNA reads TGTGCCCTCCGGGACGGAGCCTACAATGAGCAGTTCTTC. As protein: CALRDGAYNEQFF. The chain recombines TRBV10-3 with TRBJ2-1; D could derive from TRBD1 or TRBD2 (5 bases each). The length of the CDR3 is 13 residues. Germline CDR1 is ENHRY and CDR2 is SYGVKD. The V and J ends lost 11 bases and 2 bases respectively, with 13 bases between them.

A few counts support this clonotype. CDR3 loop: CSVSGTLLWEQYF. CDR3 nucleotide sequence: TGCAGCGTTTCCGGGACACTGCTATGGGAGCAGTACTTC. V usage is TRBV29-1 and J usage is TRBJ2-7, with D perhaps TRBD1 (6 bases). The V end was cut by 5 bases, the J end by 7 bases, with 18 bases between. The CDR3 is 13 residues long. CDR1 and CDR2 from the germline V gene are SQVTM and ANQGSEA.

This clonotype showed up many times. J is TRBJ2-7 and V is TRBV9; D is possibly TRBD1 (6 bases). The germline V and J ends were trimmed by 1 base and 4 bases, with 12 bases remaining between them. Per germline, CDR1 SGDLS and CDR2 YYNGEE. CDR3 length: 14 amino acids. The CDR3 sequence is CASSVSTQGYEQYF. The CDR3 DNA reads as TGTGCCAGCAGCGTATCAACTCAGGGGTACGAGCAGTACTTC.

This clonotype was detected ten times or more. The chain links TRBV20-1 to TRBJ2-7; a possible D gene is TRBD1 (5 bases). This CDR3 is built from 13 residues. V dropped 0 bases and J dropped 1 base, with 7 bases sitting between them. CDR1 is DFQATT, CDR2 SNEGSKA, per germline (reference sequence). The CDR3 region has the DNA TGCAGTGCTAGAGAATGGACATCCTACGAGCAGTACTTC. Translating gives CSAREWTSYEQYF.

This clonotype turned up a few times. The CDR3 loop is CASSHGTYTGELFF. The CDR3 DNA reads as TGCGCCAGCAGCCATGGGACCTACACCGGGGAGCTGTTTTTT. The genes are TRBV4-3 and TRBJ2-2; D may match TRBD1 or TRBD2 (5 bases each). The V gene's germline CDR1 is LGHNA and CDR2 YSLEER. V shed 3 bases and J shed 3 bases, with 8 bases lying between them. This CDR3 is 14 amino acids long.

The sample holds one count of this clonotype. The rearrangement links TRBV15 to TRBJ2-1; D unresolved. CDR3 length equals 18 residues. Germline-derived CDR1 and CDR2 are LNHNV and YYDKDF (reference sequence). Trimming stripped 0 bases from V and 0 bases from J, with 15 bases between. Written as DNA, the CDR3 is TGTGCCACCAGCAGAGATCCCCCAGAGTGTATCTCCTACAATGAGCAGTTCTTC. Translated, it gives CATSRDPPECISYNEQFF.

This rearrangement joins TRBV20-1 to TRBJ2-5; 11 bases are a match to TRBD1. Trimming at V came to 0 bases and at J to 5 bases, leaving 5 bases not matched to a gene. CDR3 length: 15 amino acids. Germline V gene sequence: CDR1 DFQATT, CDR2 SNEGSKA (reference sequence). CDR3 DNA sequence: TGCAGTGCTAGAGATGGGGACAGGGGGGGTGAGACCCAGTACTTC. Translation gives CSARDGDRGGETQYF.

In its sample, this clonotype was seen many times. This chain links TRBV6-2 or TRBV6-3 with TRBJ2-1; 7 nucleotides match TRBD2. Unmatched junction bases numbered 8, after V lost 8 bases and J lost 7 bases. The CDR3 runs to 13 residues. Germline V CDR1 and CDR2: MNHEY, SVGEGT. The CDR3: CASRPGGFNEQFF. In DNA form, the CDR3 reads TGTGCCAGCCGTCCCGGGGGGTTTAATGAGCAGTTCTTC.

In this sample, this clonotype turned up many times. The chain couples TRBV10-3 to TRBJ2-7; D may be TRBD2 (5 bases). From germline, CDR1 is ENHRY and CDR2 SYGVKD. Trimming took off 6 bases at V and 0 bases at J, with 9 bases between the two ends. There are 13 residues in the CDR3. The CDR3 bases are TGTGCCATCAGGGGGAGAAACTCCTACGAGCAGTACTTC. Translation: CAIRGRNSYEQYF.

This clonotype was seen more than once but under ten times. The chain combines TRBV2 with TRBJ1-6; D is perhaps TRBD1 (6 bases). Trimming stripped 2 bases from V and 10 bases from J, with 15 bases between. Germline-derived CDR1 and CDR2 are SNHLY and FYNNEI. The CDR3 contains 15 residues. The CDR3 nucleotides are TGTGCCAGCAGTGAACCCCAGGGGATTGGGTCACCCCTCCACTTT. As protein: CASSEPQGIGSPLHF.

This clonotype was seen a few times. The chain employs TRBV5-6 and TRBJ2-7; no clear D. CDR3 length: 15 amino acids. Germline assignment: CDR1 SGHDT and CDR2 YYEEEE. Trimming shortened V by 0 bases and J by 2 bases, and 12 bases separated the two germline ends. CDR3 bases: TGTGCCAGCAGCTTGGGCAGGCCCACTACCTACGAGCAGTACTTC. Amino acid sequence: CASSLGRPTTYEQYF.

The rearrangement joins TRBV7-6 to TRBJ2-5; 9 bases match TRBD1. Germline CDR1 is SGHVS and CDR2 is FNYEAQ. V lost 4 bases and J lost 2; bases outside the gene matches: 5. The CDR3 is 15 residues long. The CDR3: CASSSPGQGQETQYF. The CDR3, as DNA: TGTGCCAGCAGCTCACCGGGACAGGGTCAAGAGACCCAGTACTTC.

The J gene is TRBJ1-1, the V gene TRBV30, with D possibly matching TRBD1 (5 bases). CDR1 is GTSNPN and CDR2 is SVGIG in the germline V gene (reference sequence). V shed 0 bases and J shed 6 bases, with 17 bases lying between them. CDR3 length: 15 residues. Here the CDR3 reads CAWSVLIRGGSEAFF. CDR3 bases: TGTGCCTGGAGTGTCCTAATTCGGGGCGGATCTGAAGCTTTCTTT.

This clonotype was counted between two and nine times. The genes are TRBV12-3 or TRBV12-4 and TRBJ2-3; TRBD2 agrees at 9 bases. CDR3 length: 12 residues. The junction had 4 bases not matched to a gene; V was cut back by 5 bases and J by 10 bases. CDR3 protein: CASSPGTSPQYF. CDR3 nucleotides: TGTGCCAGCAGTCCCGGGACTAGCCCGCAGTATTTT.

On this clonotype itself: A junction boundary mismatches the germline segment, possibly from a read error. The chain is built from TRBV5-1 and TRBJ2-3, with D perhaps assigned TRBD1 or TRBD2 (6 bases each). CDR3 length: 16 amino acids. CDR1 and CDR2 (germline): SGHRS, YFSETQ. CDR3 residues: CASSPPRTGGTDTQYF. CDR3 nucleotide sequence: TGCGCCAGCAGCCCACCCCGGACCGGGGGCACAGATACGCAGTACTTT.

This clonotype was counted between two and nine times. For the CDR3, the DNA is TGCAGTGCCGATGGGTCTAGCGGGAGTAGTGGAGAGACCCAGTACTTC. Translated: CSADGSSGSSGETQYF. The V and J genes are TRBV20-1 and TRBJ2-5; 10 nucleotides line up with TRBD2. The CDR3 contains 16 residues. Germline lookup yields CDR1 DFQATT and CDR2 SNEGSKA (reference sequence). The V segment lost 6 bases and the J segment 4 bases; nucleotides outside the gene matches: 14.

This clonotype was counted between two and nine times. This chain uses TRBV27 with TRBJ2-7; 7 bases fit TRBD2. The junction had 5 bases not matched to a gene; V was cut back by 0 bases and J by 0 bases. Germline assignment: CDR1 MNHEY and CDR2 SMNVEV (reference sequence). The CDR3 covers 16 residues. In nucleotides, the CDR3 is TGTGCCAGCAGTTTATCGGGGGAGGGCCTCTCCTACGAGCAGTACTTC. It specifies CASSLSGEGLSYEQYF.

In this sample, this clonotype turned up a few times. This chain joins TRBV12-5 and TRBJ2-1; the match to TRBD2 covers 9 bases. The ends lost 4 bases at V and 2 bases at J; junction bases unmatched: 21. The length of the CDR3 is 21 residues. The germline gives CDR1 LGHNT, CDR2 FRNRAP. The CDR3 here is CASGSDPLRAGGPGAYNEQFF. The CDR3 DNA reads as TGTGCTAGTGGTTCGGATCCCCTCAGGGCGGGAGGGCCAGGGGCCTACAATGAGCAGTTCTTC. The whole variable domain, filled in from reference TRBV12-5 and TRBJ2-1, reads DARVTQTPRHKVTEMGQEVTMRCQPILGHNTVFWYRQTMMQGLELLAYFRNRAPLDDSGMPKDRFSAEMPDATLATLKIQPSEPRDSAVYFCASGSDPLRAGGPGAYNEQFFGPGTRLTVL.

V is TRBV4-2 and J is TRBJ2-7, with a possible D match to TRBD1 (6 bases). The CDR3 is 15 amino acids. The V end was cut by 1 base, the J end by 7 bases, with 17 bases between. Germline V gene data show CDR1 as LGHNA and CDR2 as YNFKEQ. CDR3 nucleotides: TGTGCCAGCAGCCAAGTGGGGGCGACAGCCTCGGAGCAGTACTTC. Protein product: CASSQVGATASEQYF.